The T cell receptor (beta chain) described here comes from a study of regulatory T cells in long-lasting Graves disease. The study's findings and limits: Persistent patients shared more public clonotypes (about 2,600) than new patients (under 1,000).

Noted time point: newly diagnosed GD, antithyroid drugs for less than 3 months. Extracted PBMC RNA gave rise to the TCR library. Researchers made TCR beta libraries by using iRepertoire HTBI primers and running Arm-PCR on CDR3 regions. A single record per CDR3 protein comes from TCRdb applying MiXCR to the multiplex PCR reads. The repertoire holds 400,000 to 500,000 distinct CDR3 sequences, with 16% as singletons. This clonotype has a count of ten or more. Its specificity is not known. Germline assignment: CDR1 SGHTA and CDR2 FQGNSA. The length of the CDR3 is 17 residues. J lost 5 bases, V lost 3 bases, and 9 bases had no gene match. The sample was also reused in another study, on T cells in Graves' hyperthyroidism and ophthalmopathy. As reported in that work: The HTBI set primed first-round TCR CDR3 RT-PCR.

Here the sequenced sample was peripheral blood mononuclear cells (PBMCs), taken at new diagnosis, from a patient treated with antithyroid drugs. This receptor was taken from a woman under 40 with Graves disease. The J gene is TRBJ2-5, the V gene TRBV7-2, with 13 nucleotides matching TRBD2. The CDR3: CASSFAGTSGIWETQYF. The CDR3 DNA sequence: TGTGCCAGCAGCTTCGCCGGGACTAGCGGGATCTGGGAGACCCAGTACTTC.